These 8 T cell receptor beta chains were all obtained from the same sample, sequenced in a study of T cell responses to AZD1222 COVID-19 vaccine. Measured with immunoSEQ multiplex PCR; TCRdb has only the in-frame clones, and not every one. In the table there are about 100,000 clones, about 90% of which are singletons. The sample here was peripheral blood, taken on day 0 of AZD1222 vaccination. The receptors come from an adult in good health.

This chain joins TRBV7-9 and TRBJ2-7, with D perhaps TRBD1 (5 bases). This CDR3 contains 15 residues. CDR1 and CDR2 from the germline V gene are SEHNR and FQNEAQ (reference sequence). Trimming stripped 3 bases from V and 3 bases from J, with 15 bases between. The CDR3 protein is CASSFTQGTDYEQYF. The DNA for the CDR3 is TGTGCCAGCAGCTTCACTCAGGGAACGGACTACGAGCAGTACTTC.

This chain connects TRBV7-9 to TRBJ2-3, with D maybe TRBD2 (5 bases). CDR3 length: 15 amino acids. V shed 5 bases and J shed 0 bases, with 12 bases lying between them. Per the germline V gene, CDR1 is SEHNR and CDR2 is FQNEAQ (reference sequence). The CDR3 spells CASSLRGSSTDTQYF. For the CDR3, the DNA is TGTGCCAGCAGCCTACGAGGGTCTAGCACAGATACGCAGTATTTT.

The chain couples TRBV5-1 to TRBJ2-1; TRBD2 agrees at 13 bases. In germline, CDR1 is SGHRS, CDR2 YFSETQ. The CDR3 sequence is 16 residues long. The V and J ends lost 5 bases and 7 bases, in that order; junction bases with no gene match: 9. This CDR3 is CASSPVLAGGENEQFF. The CDR3 coding sequence is TGCGCCAGCAGTCCTGTACTAGCGGGAGGGGAGAATGAGCAGTTCTTC.

The rearrangement uses TRBV5-4 and TRBJ2-5; TRBD2 aligns across 13 bases. CDR1 and CDR2 from the germline V gene are SGHNT and YYREEE (reference sequence). There are 15 residues in the CDR3. Trimming cost V 4 bases and J 4 bases; bases outside gene matches: 4. Here the CDR3 reads CASSLRLAGGETQYF. The CDR3 region has the DNA TGTGCCAGCAGCCTGAGACTAGCGGGAGGAGAGACCCAGTACTTC. The whole variable domain, remainder taken from reference TRBV5-4 and TRBJ2-5, is ETGVTQSPTHLIKTRGQQVTLRCSSQSGHNTVSWYQQALGQGPQFIFQYYREEENGRGNFPPRFSGLQFPNYSSELNVNALELDDSALYLCASSLRLAGGETQYFGPGTRLLVL.

The rearrangement uses TRBV6-5 and TRBJ1-2; D gene uncertain. CDR1 and CDR2 from the germline V gene are MNHEY and SVGAGI. V lost 6 bases and J lost 0, with 11 bases in between. The CDR3 is 14 amino acids. The CDR3 protein is CASRTLQTNYGYTF. DNA for the CDR3: TGTGCCAGCAGGACCCTCCAGACTAACTATGGCTACACCTTC.

Of note for this clone: Other DNA sequences of this sample code for an identical CDR3. The chain carries TRBV5-1 and TRBJ1-2; D possibly corresponds to TRBD1 (6 bases). The germline CDR1 and CDR2 sequences are SGHRS and YFSETQ. The CDR3 length is 13 residues. V was shortened by 0 bases and J by 3 bases, with 6 bases between the two germline ends. The CDR3 loop reads CASSLDRDYGYTF. DNA for the CDR3: TGCGCCAGCAGCTTGGACAGGGACTATGGCTACACCTTC.

V gene TRBV10-1 combines with J gene TRBJ1-2, with TRBD1 identical over 8 bases. With 4 bases clipped from V and 1 base from J, the junction kept 14 bases outside the gene matches. Germline values: CDR1 WNHNN, CDR2 SYGVQD (reference sequence). The CDR3 covers 18 residues. The CDR3 is CASSVIGRGLRGNYGYTF. CDR3 nucleotide sequence: TGCGCCAGCAGTGTGATTGGCAGGGGGCTCCGGGGTAACTATGGCTACACCTTC.

This chain links TRBV2 with TRBJ1-1, with no clear D. In germline, CDR1 is SNHLY, CDR2 FYNNEI. Trimming cost V 6 bases and J 3 bases, with 11 bases left between them. The CDR3 sequence is 13 residues long. Written as DNA, the CDR3 is TGTGCCAGCAGAAAGGATAGATACACTGAAGCTTTCTTT. This gives the protein CASRKDRYTEAFF.